This paragraph covers one T cell receptor beta chain sequence. This record belongs to a study of blood T cell repertoires in COVID-19. Study overall: COVID-19 samples collected from the United States, Italy and Spain covered acute and convalescent phases. Sources were T cells, B-cell-depleted T cells, or PBMCs; the material itself was cDNA or gDNA.

The germline CDR1 and CDR2 sequences are SEHNR and FQNEAQ (reference sequence). The CDR3 loop spans 12 amino acids. The ends lost 8 bases at V and 7 bases at J; junction bases unmatched: 0. As processed by the authors: Using reference gene primer amplification, nucleated cell counts were estimated. TCRdb's copy holds only in-frame clones and misses some; the assay was immunoSEQ multiplex PCR. The DNA was the basis for D and trimming; V, J and clone size are from that table. The sample contains about 190,000 clones, 70% to 90% of which appear only once. Sequenced material: peripheral blood. This rearrangement joins TRBV7-9 to TRBJ1-6; 9 bases are a match to TRBD1. This receptor was taken from a woman in her thirties or forties who had recovered from COVID-19. The CDR3 DNA sequence: TGTGCCAGCGGGACAGGGAATTCACCCCTCCACTTT. Its translation is CASGTGNSPLHF.